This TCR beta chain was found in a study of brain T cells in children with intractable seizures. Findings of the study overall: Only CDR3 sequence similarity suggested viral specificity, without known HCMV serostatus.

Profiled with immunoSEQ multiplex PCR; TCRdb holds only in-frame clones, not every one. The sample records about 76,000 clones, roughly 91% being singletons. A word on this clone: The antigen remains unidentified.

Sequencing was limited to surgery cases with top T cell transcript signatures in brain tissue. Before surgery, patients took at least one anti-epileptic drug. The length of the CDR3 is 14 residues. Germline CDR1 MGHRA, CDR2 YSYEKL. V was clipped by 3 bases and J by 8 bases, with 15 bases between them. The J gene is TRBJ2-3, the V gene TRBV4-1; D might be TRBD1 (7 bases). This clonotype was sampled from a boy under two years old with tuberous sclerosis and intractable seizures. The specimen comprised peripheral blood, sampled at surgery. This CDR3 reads CASSQLQGGGTQYF. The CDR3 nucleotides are TGCGCCAGCAGCCAGCTTCAGGGGGGAGGTACGCAGTATTTT.